These T cell receptor beta chains were read from a single sample in a study of cytomegalovirus exposure and HLA in healthy donors. Sequenced by immunoSEQ multiplex PCR; TCRdb stores in-frame clones only, minus some. The sample carries about 70,000 clones, around 89% recorded once. Sequencing was done on a sample of PBMCs. These receptors all stem from a woman aged 25 to 39 in good health and CMV-seropositive. Each CDR3 is given with its conserved first and last residue. The D gene is left open where the match is weak. The size field is filled for only some rows; it gives once, few, many or a size class.

clone_size	d_call	j_call	v_call	cdr3_nt	cdr3_aa
-	-	TRBJ1-5	TRBV7-8	TGTGCCAGCAGCCCCGGCAGGGGACCTGATCAGCCCCAGCATTTT	CASSPGRGPDQPQHF
-	-	TRBJ2-1	TRBV21-1	TGTGCCAGCATCCGGACAGGCAATGAGCAGTTCTTC	CASIRTGNEQFF
-	-	TRBJ2-3	TRBV5-6	TGTGCCAGCAGCTTGGCCCGCGGGTCTGGCACAGATACGCAGTATTTT	CASSLARGSGTDTQYF
-	-	TRBJ1-3	TRBV19	TGTGCCAGTAGTACGACGGGGATCTCTGGAAACACCATATATTTT	CASSTTGISGNTIYF
-	-	TRBJ2-1	TRBV19	TGTGCCAGTAGTATAGAATACAGCTCCTACAATGAGCAGTTCTTC	CASSIEYSSYNEQFF
-	-	TRBJ1-2	TRBV11-2	TGTGCCAGCGGGGGGAATGGCTACACCTTC	CASGGNGYTF
-	TRBD1	TRBJ1-2	TRBV28	TGTGCCAGCAGTTTACCTTTTGGACAGGGAGGAGGCTACACCTTC	CASSLPFGQGGGYTF
-	TRBD2	TRBJ2-7	TRBV28	TGTGCCAGCAGTCGAGCGGGAGACCTCTCCTACGAGCAGTACTTC	CASSRAGDLSYEQYF
-	TRBD2	TRBJ2-3	TRBV6-7	TGTGCCAGCCGATTAGCGTTTAGCGGGTTCACAGATACGCAGTATTTT	CASRLAFSGFTDTQYF
once	-	TRBJ2-2	TRBV7-8	TGTGCCAGCAGCACCGGGACTTATCTGAACACCGGGGAGCTGTTTTTT	CASSTGTYLNTGELFF
-	TRBD1	TRBJ1-1	TRBV7-9	TGTGCCAGCAGCCCTAGACAGGGTTGGAACACTGAAGCTTTCTTT	CASSPRQGWNTEAFF
once	-	TRBJ1-2	TRBV5-1	TGCGCCAGCTCCCCTGAAGGGGCCCCAACCTATGGCTACACCTTC	CASSPEGAPTYGYTF
-	-	TRBJ1-1	TRBV10-3	TGTGCCATCATGACAGCGCAGAACACTGAAGCTTTCTTT	CAIMTAQNTEAFF